Presented here are 6 T cell receptor beta chains from one specimen sequenced in a study of T cells after yellow fever vaccination. TCRdb analysed the 5' RACE reads with MiXCR anew, one entry per CDR3 protein. The table records around 350,000 distinct CDR3 sequences, around 6.5% of them present only once. This specimen consisted of PBMCs, obtained 5 days after the yellow fever booster vaccination. All receptors come from a man aged 25 to 40 who received the YFV17D yellow fever vaccine.

This clonotype was seen at least ten times. This chain links TRBV29-1 with TRBJ2-1; D gene unclear. The CDR3 is 15 amino acids. Germline V gives CDR1 SQVTM, CDR2 ANQGSEA. V lost 2 bases, J lost 3 bases, and 14 bases lay in between. The CDR3 protein is CSVETGRINYNEQFF. The CDR3 nucleotides are TGCAGCGTTGAAACCGGTCGTATAAACTACAATGAGCAGTTCTTC.

This clonotype has a handful of counts. The chain joins TRBV4-3 to TRBJ2-1, with D perhaps TRBD2 (6 bases). CDR3 length equals 20 residues. CDR1 is LGHNA and CDR2 is YSLEER in the germline V gene. V was cut by 4 bases and J by 7 bases, with 32 bases left in between. The CDR3 protein is CASSPKRRRLGAGDRNEQFF. The CDR3 bases are TGCGCCAGCAGCCCGAAGCGAAGGAGGTTAGGAGCGGGCGATAGGAATGAGCAGTTCTTC.

V and J are TRBV7-8 and TRBJ2-3; tentatively, D is TRBD2 (7 bases). The length of the CDR3 is 16 residues. CDR1 SGHVS and CDR2 FQNEAQ come from the germline V gene. The V and J ends lost 1 base and 2 bases respectively, with 13 bases between them. This CDR3 is CASSLVVGGVTDTQYF. CDR3 DNA sequence: TGTGCCAGCAGCTTAGTTGTAGGGGGGGTCACAGATACGCAGTATTTT.

This clonotype was recorded at least ten times. This chain connects TRBV6-2 or TRBV6-3 to TRBJ2-2; D gene unclear. Trimming cost V 0 bases and J 4 bases, with 3 bases left between them. This CDR3 is 13 amino acids long. The germline V gene has CDR1 MNHEY and CDR2 SVGEGT. The CDR3 sequence is CASSYSLTGELFF. CDR3 DNA sequence: TGTGCCAGCAGTTACTCGCTCACCGGGGAGCTGTTTTTT.

This clonotype has more than one count but fewer than ten. For the CDR3, the DNA is TGCGCCAGCGAGGGTGGGCTCATGCCCACAGATACGCAGTATTTT. Translated: CASEGGLMPTDTQYF. The chain combines TRBV10-2 with TRBJ2-3; D perhaps matches TRBD2 (5 bases). Germline V gives CDR1 WSHSY, CDR2 SAAADI. The V end was cut by 8 bases, the J end by 2 bases, with 17 bases between. This CDR3 contains 15 residues.

The chain has TRBV20-1 and TRBJ2-2; 8 positions match TRBD2. This CDR3 spans 15 amino acids. The ends lost 3 bases at V and 2 bases at J; junction bases unmatched: 5. Germline V CDR1 and CDR2: DFQATT, SNEGSKA (reference sequence). Here the CDR3 reads CSARITSGNTGELFF. The DNA for the CDR3 is TGCAGTGCTAGGATTACTAGCGGAAACACCGGGGAGCTGTTTTTT.